The table lists the clone carrying this T cell receptor beta chain with a few counts. The sample belongs to a study of T cells in Graves' hyperthyroidism and ophthalmopathy. The source material, RNA transcripts, was used to amplify TCR beta CDR3 regions. Carried out on the TCR CDR3, a first-round RT-PCR used the HTBI primer set. TCRdb reprocessed the multiplex PCR reads with MiXCR, giving one entry per CDR3 protein. The profile shows about 420,000 distinct CDR3 sequences, around 16% of them singletons. The sequencing input was blood. The receptor's source is a woman between 18 and 29 years old with Graves' hyperthyroidism.

The CDR3: CASSFNGLAEETQYF. In nucleotides, the CDR3 is TGTGCCAGCAGCTTTAATGGACTAGCGGAAGAGACCCAGTACTTC. V gene TRBV7-9 combines with J gene TRBJ2-5, with 10 nucleotides matching TRBD2. V lost 3 bases, J lost 3 bases, and 4 bases stayed unmatched. CDR1 is SEHNR and CDR2 is FQNEAQ in the germline V gene (reference sequence). This CDR3 is built from 15 residues.